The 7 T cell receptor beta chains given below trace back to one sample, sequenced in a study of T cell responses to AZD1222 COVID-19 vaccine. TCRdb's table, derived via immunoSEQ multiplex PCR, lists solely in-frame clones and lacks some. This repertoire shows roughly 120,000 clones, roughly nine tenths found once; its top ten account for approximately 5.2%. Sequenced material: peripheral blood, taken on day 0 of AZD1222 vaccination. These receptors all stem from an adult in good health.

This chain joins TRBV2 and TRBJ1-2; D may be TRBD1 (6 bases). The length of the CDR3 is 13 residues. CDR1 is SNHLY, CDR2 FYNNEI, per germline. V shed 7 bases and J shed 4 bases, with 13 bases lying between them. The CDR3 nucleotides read TGTGCCAGCACTATGGACAGAGTCTATGGCTACACCTTC. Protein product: CASTMDRVYGYTF.

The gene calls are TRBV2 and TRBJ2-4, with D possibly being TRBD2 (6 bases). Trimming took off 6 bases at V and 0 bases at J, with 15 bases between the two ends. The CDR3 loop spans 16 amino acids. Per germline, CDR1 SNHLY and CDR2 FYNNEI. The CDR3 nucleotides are TGTGCCAGCAGGAGGGGAACTAGCAGAGCCAAAAACATTCAGTACTTC. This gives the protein CASRRGTSRAKNIQYF.

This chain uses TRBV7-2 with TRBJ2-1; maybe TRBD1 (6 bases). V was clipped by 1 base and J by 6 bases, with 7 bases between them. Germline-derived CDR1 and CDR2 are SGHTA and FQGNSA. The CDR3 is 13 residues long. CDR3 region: CASSLDRVNEQFF. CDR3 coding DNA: TGTGCCAGCAGCTTAGACAGGGTCAATGAGCAGTTCTTC.

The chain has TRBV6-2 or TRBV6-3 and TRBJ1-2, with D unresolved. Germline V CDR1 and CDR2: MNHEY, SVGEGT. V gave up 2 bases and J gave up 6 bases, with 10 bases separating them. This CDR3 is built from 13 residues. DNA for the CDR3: TGTGCCAGCAGTTACAGGGCCGAGAATGGCTACACCTTC. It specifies CASSYRAENGYTF.

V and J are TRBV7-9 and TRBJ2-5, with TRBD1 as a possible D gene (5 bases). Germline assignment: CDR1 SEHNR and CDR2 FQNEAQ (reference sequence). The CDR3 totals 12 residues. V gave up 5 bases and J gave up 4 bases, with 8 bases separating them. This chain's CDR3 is CASSQGVETQYF. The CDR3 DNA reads TGTGCCAGCAGCCAGGGTGTAGAGACCCAGTACTTC.

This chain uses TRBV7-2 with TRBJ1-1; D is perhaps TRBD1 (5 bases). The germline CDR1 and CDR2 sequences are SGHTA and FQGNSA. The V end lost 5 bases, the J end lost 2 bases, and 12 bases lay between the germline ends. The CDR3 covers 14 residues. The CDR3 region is CASSATGGNTEAFF. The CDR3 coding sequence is TGTGCCAGCAGCGCGACTGGGGGTAACACTGAAGCTTTCTTT.

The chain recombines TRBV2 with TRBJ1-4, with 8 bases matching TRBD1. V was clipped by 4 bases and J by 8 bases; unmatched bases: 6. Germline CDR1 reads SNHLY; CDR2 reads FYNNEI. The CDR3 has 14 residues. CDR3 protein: CASSGDRGEEKLFF. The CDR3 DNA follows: TGTGCCAGCAGTGGAGACAGGGGAGAAGAAAAACTGTTTTTT.